This TCR beta chain was sequenced in a study of identical twins. This clonotype was counted between two and nine times. Antigen unknown. CDR1 and CDR2 from the germline V gene are SGDLS and YYNGEE. This CDR3 is built from 16 residues. V lost 3 bases and J lost 0, with 12 bases in between. One entry per CDR3 protein results from TCRdb running MiXCR on the 5' RACE reads. The sample carries about 340,000 distinct CDR3 sequences, more than 9% recorded once. Study-level results: Insertions ran lower in abundant cord blood beta clonotypes, though not in memory repertoires. In monozygotic twins, models underestimated the sharing of out-of-frame TCR alpha. Beta out-of-frame sequences showed weaker excess sharing between twins.

Separately, the same data were catalogued under a study of yellow fever vaccine responses in identical twins.

The gene calls are TRBV9 and TRBJ2-2; D is unclear. This TCR was sampled from a young woman in good health. Sample: CD8+ T cells sorted from blood. The CDR3 here is CASSEGSRTNTGELFF. CDR3 DNA: TGTGCCAGCAGCGAGGGAAGTCGAACGAACACCGGGGAGCTGTTTTTT. Supplemented by reference TRBV9 and TRBJ2-2, the full variable domain reads DSGVTQTPKHLITATGQRVTLRCSPRSGDLSVYWYQQSLDQGLQFLIQYYNGEERAKGNILERFSAQQFPDLHSELNLSSLELGDSALYFCASSEGSRTNTGELFFGEGSRLTVL.